The clone carrying this TCR beta chain was observed a handful of times. The antigen is not known. This sample stems from a study of beta chain features in type 1 diabetes. Study findings and constraints: Type 1 diabetes patients had moderately but significantly shorter TCRB CDR3s in all four CD4+ subsets.

Expressed TCRB transcripts were sequenced, since all the RNA that had been isolated was reverse transcribed. About 3.57 million reads, on average, came from each naive, central memory and regulatory T cell sample. TCRdb's copy holds only in-frame clones and misses some; the assay was immunoSEQ multiplex PCR. Seen here are some 150,000 clones, less than 10% observed once, and the top ten hold about 0.6%. The CDR3 contains 16 residues. Germline V lookup: CDR1 SEHNR, CDR2 FQNEAQ (reference sequence). V trimming: 1 base; J trimming: 8 bases; junction bases outside the gene matches: 5. There was one heparinised blood draw per donor, averaging roughly 110 mL. Stem cell-like memory, regulatory, central memory and naive CD4+ cells were sorted via CD45RO/CCR7/CD25/CD127/CD95/CD27.

Sequencing was carried out using central memory CD4+ T cells from blood. This receptor was identified in a woman in her thirties or forties in good health. This chain links TRBV7-9 with TRBJ1-6, with 10 bases identical to TRBD1. CDR3 protein: CASSLVIGTGDSPLHF. The CDR3 nucleotides read TGTGCCAGCAGCTTAGTCATCGGGACAGGGGATTCACCCCTCCACTTT.